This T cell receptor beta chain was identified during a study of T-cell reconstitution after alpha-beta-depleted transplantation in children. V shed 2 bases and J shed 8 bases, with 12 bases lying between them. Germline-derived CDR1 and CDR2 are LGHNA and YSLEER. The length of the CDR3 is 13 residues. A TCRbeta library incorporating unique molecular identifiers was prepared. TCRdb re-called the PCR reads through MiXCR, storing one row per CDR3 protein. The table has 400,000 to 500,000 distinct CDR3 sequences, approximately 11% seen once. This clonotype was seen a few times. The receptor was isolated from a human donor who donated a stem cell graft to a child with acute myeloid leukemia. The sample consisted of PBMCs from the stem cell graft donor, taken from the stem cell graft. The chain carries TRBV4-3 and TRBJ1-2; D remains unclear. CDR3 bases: TGCGCCAGCAGCCAAAGCCGGGTAGGCGGCTACACCTTC. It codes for CASSQSRVGGYTF.